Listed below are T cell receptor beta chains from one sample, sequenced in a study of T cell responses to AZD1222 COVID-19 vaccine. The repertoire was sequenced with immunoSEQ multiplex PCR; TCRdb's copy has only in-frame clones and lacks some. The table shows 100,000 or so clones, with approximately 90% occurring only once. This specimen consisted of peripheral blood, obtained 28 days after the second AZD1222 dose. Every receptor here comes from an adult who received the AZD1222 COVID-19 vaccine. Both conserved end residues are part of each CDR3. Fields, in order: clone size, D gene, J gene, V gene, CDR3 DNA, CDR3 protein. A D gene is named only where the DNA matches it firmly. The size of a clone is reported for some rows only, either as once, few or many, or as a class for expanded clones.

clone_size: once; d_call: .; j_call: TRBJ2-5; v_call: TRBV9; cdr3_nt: TGTGCCAGCAGCGTAGGTCTAGCTGAAGGGGAGACCCAGTACTTC; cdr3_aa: CASSVGLAEGETQYF
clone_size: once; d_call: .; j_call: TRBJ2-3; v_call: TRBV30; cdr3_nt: TGTGCCTGGAGTGTATGGAGGGGGGGCCCAGATACGCAGTATTTT; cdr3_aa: CAWSVWRGGPDTQYF
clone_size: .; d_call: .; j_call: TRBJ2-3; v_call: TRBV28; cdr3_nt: TGTGCCAGCAGTTTCGCTAGCACAGATACGCAGTATTTT; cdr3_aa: CASSFASTDTQYF
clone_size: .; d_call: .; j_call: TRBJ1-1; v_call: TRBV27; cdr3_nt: TGTGCCAGCAGTCCACACGGGGACCCGGGGGCTTTCTTT; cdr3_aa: CASSPHGDPGAFF
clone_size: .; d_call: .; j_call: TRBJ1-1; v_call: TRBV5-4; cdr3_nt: TGTGCCAGCAGCTTGGACATGTCCGGGAGGAACACTGAAGCTTTCTTT; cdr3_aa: CASSLDMSGRNTEAFF
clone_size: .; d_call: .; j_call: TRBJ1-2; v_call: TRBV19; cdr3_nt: TGTGCCAGTAGTATAGTATCGGCTAACCACCTTGGCTACACCTTC; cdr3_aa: CASSIVSANHLGYTF
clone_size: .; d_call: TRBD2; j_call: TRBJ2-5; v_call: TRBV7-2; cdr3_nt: TGTGCCAGCAGCTCGGCTGGACTAGCGGGGGGCCTATTGGAGACCCAGTACTTC; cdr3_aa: CASSSAGLAGGLLETQYF
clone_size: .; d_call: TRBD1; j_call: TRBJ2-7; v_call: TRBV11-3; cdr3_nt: TGTGCCAGCAGCTTAGGGGGACAGGTCTACGAGCAGTACTTC; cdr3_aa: CASSLGGQVYEQYF
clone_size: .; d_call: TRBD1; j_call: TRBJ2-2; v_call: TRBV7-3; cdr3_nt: TGTGCCAGCAGCTTGACAGGGGTCGCGAACACCGGGGAGCTGTTTTTT; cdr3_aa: CASSLTGVANTGELFF
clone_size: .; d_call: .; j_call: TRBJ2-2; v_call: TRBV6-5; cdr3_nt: TGTGCCAGCAGTTACTCTATGTGGGGGGCTACCGGGGAGCTGTTTTTT; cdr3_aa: CASSYSMWGATGELFF
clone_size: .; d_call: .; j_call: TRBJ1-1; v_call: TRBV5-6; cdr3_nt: TGTGCCAGCAGCTTGGCCCCAGGGATGTCCACTGAAGCTTTCTTT; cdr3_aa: CASSLAPGMSTEAFF
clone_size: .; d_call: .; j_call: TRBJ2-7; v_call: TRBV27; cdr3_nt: TGTGCCAGCGCGCCCCAGGGGGGCTGGTCCTACGAGCAGTACTTC; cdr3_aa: CASAPQGGWSYEQYF
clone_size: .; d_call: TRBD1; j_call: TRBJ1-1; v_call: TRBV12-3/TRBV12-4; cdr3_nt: TGTGCCAGCAGTAAACAGGGGACAGGAGAAGCTTTCTTT; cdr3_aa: CASSKQGTGEAFF
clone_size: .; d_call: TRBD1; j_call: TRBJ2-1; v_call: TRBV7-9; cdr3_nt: TGTGCCAGCAGCTTATCGGGACAGGGGGACAATGAGCAGTTCTTC; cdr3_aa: CASSLSGQGDNEQFF
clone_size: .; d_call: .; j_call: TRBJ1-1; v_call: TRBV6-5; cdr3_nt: TGTGCCAGCAGCCTAAACAGGGCCTCATCCACTGAAGCTTTCTTT; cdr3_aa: CASSLNRASSTEAFF
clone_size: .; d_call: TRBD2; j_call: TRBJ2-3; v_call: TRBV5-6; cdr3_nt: TGTGCCAGCAGCAGCGGGGGGTTCCGCACAGATACGCAGTATTTT; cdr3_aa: CASSSGGFRTDTQYF
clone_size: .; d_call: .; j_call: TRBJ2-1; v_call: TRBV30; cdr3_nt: TGTGCCTGGAGTCCACTAGGCCGGGGCAATGAGCAGTTCTTC; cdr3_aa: CAWSPLGRGNEQFF
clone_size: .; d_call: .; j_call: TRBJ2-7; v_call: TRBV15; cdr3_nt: TGTGCCACCAGCAAGGCAGGGTTTAGCTCCTACGAGCAGTACTTC; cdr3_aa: CATSKAGFSSYEQYF
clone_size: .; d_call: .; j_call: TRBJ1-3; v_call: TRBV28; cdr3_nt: TGTGCCAGCGTCCCCTGGGGATCTGGAAACACCATATATTTT; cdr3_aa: CASVPWGSGNTIYF
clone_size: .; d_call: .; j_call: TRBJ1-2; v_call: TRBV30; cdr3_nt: TGTGCCTGGAACGAAAGGGATACCTATGGCTACACCTTC; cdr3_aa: CAWNERDTYGYTF
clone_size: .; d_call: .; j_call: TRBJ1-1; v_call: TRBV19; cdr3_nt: TGTGCCAGTAGTAGAAGGACAGAGAACACTGAAGCTTTCTTT; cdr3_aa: CASSRRTENTEAFF
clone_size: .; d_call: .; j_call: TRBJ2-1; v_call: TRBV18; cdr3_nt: TGTGCCAGCTCACCTGGGGGGGCGGATGAGCAGTTCTTC; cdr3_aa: CASSPGGADEQFF
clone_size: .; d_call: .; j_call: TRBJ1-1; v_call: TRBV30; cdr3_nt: TGTGCCTGGAGTGTAGGGGGTGAAGCTTTCTTT; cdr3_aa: CAWSVGGEAFF
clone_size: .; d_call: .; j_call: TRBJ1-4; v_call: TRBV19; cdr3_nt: TGTGCCAGTAGTATACGGCTCGGTCGTGAAAAACTGTTTTTT; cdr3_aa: CASSIRLGREKLFF
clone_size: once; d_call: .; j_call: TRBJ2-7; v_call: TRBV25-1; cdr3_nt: TGTGCCAGCAGTCCCATGGCAGGGCCCTACGAGCAGTACTTC; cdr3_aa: CASSPMAGPYEQYF
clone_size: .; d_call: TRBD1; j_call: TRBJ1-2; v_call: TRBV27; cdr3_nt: TGTGCCAGCAGGAGGGACAGGGGATTTGACTATGGCTACACCTTC; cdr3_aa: CASRRDRGFDYGYTF
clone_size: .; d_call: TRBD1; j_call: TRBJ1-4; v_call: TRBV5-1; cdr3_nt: TGCGCCAGCAGCGCGGACAGGGGTCCTAATGAAAAACTGTTTTTT; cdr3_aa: CASSADRGPNEKLFF
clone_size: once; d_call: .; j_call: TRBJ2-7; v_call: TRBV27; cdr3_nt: TGTGCCAGCACAAGGGGGGGGTCCTACGAGCAGTACTTC; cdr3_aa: CASTRGGSYEQYF
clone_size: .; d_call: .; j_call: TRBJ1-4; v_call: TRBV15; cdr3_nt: TGTGCCACCAGCAGAGATCATGGGACTAAGCCAAATGAAAAACTGTTTTTT; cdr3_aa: CATSRDHGTKPNEKLFF
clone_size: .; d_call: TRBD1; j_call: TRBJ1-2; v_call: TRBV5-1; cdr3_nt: TGCGCCAGCAGCTGGGGGGACAGCGACTATGGCTACACCTTC; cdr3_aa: CASSWGDSDYGYTF
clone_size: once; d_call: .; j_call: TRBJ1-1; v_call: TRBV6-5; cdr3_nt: TGTGCCAGCAGTTGGATGGTGGGGGGAAATGAAGCTTTCTTT; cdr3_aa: CASSWMVGGNEAFF
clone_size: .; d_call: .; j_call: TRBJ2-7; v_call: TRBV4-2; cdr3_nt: TGTGCCAGCAGCCACCCCCGGGGACGCGAGCAGTACTTC; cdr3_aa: CASSHPRGREQYF
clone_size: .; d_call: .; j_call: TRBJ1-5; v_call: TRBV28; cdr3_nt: TGTGCCAGCAGTCCCCAGGGTTTCGGGAATCAGCCCCAGCATTTT; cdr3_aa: CASSPQGFGNQPQHF
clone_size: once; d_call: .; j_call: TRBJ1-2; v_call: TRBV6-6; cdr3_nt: TGTGCCAGCAGTTCCGGACTGGGGTCGATCGGCTATGGCTACACCTTC; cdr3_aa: CASSSGLGSIGYGYTF
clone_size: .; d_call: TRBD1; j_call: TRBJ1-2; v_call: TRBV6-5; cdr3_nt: TGTGCCAGCAGTTTCAGGGGGAATGGCTACACCTTC; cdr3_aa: CASSFRGNGYTF